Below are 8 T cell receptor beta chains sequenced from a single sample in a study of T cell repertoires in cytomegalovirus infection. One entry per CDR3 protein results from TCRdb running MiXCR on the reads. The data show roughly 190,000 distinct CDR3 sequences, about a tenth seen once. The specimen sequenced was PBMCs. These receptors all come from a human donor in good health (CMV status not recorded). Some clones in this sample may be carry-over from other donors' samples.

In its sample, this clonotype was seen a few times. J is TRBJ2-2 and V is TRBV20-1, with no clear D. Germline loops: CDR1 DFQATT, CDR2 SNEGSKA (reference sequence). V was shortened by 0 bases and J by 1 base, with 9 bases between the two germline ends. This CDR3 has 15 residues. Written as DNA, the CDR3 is TGCAGTGCTAGAGATCGCCGTGGGAACACCGGGGAGCTGTTTTTT. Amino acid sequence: CSARDRRGNTGELFF.

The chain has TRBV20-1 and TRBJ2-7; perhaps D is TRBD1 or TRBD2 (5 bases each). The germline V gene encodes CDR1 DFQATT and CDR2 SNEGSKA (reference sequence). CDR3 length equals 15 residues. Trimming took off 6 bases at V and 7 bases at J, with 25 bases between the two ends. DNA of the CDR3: TGCAGTGCCCAGACGGGACGAACCGCCCTACGAGAGCAGTACTTC. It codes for CSAQTGRTALREQYF.

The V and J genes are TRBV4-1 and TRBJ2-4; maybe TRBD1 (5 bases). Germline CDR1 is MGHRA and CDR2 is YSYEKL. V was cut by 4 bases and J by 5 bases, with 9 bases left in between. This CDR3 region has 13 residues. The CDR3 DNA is TGCGCCAGCAGCCTGGGGCTCCAAAACATTCAGTACTTC. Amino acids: CASSLGLQNIQYF.

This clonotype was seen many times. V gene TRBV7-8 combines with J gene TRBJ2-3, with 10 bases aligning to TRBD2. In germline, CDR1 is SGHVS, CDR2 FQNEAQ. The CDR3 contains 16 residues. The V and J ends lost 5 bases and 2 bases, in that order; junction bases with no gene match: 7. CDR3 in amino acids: CASSGEAGGITDTQYF. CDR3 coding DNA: TGTGCCAGCAGCGGGGAAGCGGGAGGGATCACAGATACGCAGTATTTT. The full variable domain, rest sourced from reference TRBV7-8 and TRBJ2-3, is GAGVSQSPRYKVAKRGQDVALRCDPISGHVSLFWYQQALGQGPEFLTYFQNEAQLDKSGLPSDRFFAERPEGSVSTLKIQRTQQEDSAVYLCASSGEAGGITDTQYFGPGTRLTVL.

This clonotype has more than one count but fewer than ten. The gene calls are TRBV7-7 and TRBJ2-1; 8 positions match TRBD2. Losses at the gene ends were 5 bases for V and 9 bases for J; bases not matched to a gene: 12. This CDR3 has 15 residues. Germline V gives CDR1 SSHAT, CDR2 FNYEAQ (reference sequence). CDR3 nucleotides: TGTGCCAGCAGCCCTTACCCGGGGGGGGTGGGTGAGCAGTTCTTC. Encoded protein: CASSPYPGGVGEQFF.

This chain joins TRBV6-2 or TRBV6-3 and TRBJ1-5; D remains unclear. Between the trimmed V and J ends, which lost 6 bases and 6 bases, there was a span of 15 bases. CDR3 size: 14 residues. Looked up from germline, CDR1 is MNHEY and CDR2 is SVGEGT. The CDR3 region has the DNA TGTGCCAGCAGGGGCCGGGAGGTTACTCAGCCCCAGCATTTT. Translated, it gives CASRGREVTQPQHF.

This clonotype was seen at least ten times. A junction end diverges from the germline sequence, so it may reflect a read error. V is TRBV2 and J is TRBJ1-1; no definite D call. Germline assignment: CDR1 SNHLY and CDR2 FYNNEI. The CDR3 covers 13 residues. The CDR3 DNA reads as TGTGCCAGCAGTGAACGTCAAACCGCCCGTTCGATCTTT. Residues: CASSERQTARSIF.

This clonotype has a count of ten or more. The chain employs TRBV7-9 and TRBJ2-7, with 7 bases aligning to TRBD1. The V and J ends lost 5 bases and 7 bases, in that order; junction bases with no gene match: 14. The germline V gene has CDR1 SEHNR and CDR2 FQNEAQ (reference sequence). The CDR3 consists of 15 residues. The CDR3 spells CASSPDRDTPWEQYF. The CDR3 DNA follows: TGTGCCAGCAGCCCTGACAGGGACACGCCGTGGGAGCAGTACTTC.